This is a list of T cell receptor beta chains from one sample in a study of blood T cell repertoires in COVID-19. The repertoire was sequenced with immunoSEQ multiplex PCR; TCRdb's copy has only in-frame clones and lacks some. The repertoire has roughly 26,000 clones, 82% of them found once; the top ten carry roughly 34%. Sequencing input: peripheral blood. These receptors were collected from a human donor in a cohort sampled during active COVID-19. The CDR3 runs from the conserved cysteine through the conserved F or W. A D gene is named only where the DNA matches it firmly. Part of the rows lack a size; the others show once, few, many or a class for expanded clones.

abundance: few; d_gene: NA; v_gene: TRBV7-2; j_gene: TRBJ1-2; CDR3nt: TGTGCCAGCAGCTTAGTATACGGAGGGGACTATGGCTACACCTTC; CDR3aa: CASSLVYGGDYGYTF
abundance: NA; d_gene: TRBD2; v_gene: TRBV9; j_gene: TRBJ2-7; CDR3nt: TGTGCCAGCAGCGTAGGGGGAGGGGCGACCTACGAGCAGTACTTC; CDR3aa: CASSVGGGATYEQYF
abundance: NA; d_gene: TRBD1; v_gene: TRBV10-1; j_gene: TRBJ2-7; CDR3nt: TGCGCCAGCAGCCCACAGGGGGTATACGAGCAGTACTTC; CDR3aa: CASSPQGVYEQYF
abundance: NA; d_gene: NA; v_gene: TRBV6-5; j_gene: TRBJ2-3; CDR3nt: TGTGCCAGCCGGACGGGGGCAGATACGCAGTATTTT; CDR3aa: CASRTGADTQYF
abundance: NA; d_gene: TRBD2; v_gene: TRBV28; j_gene: TRBJ2-7; CDR3nt: TGTGCCAGCAGTTTATCCCGGGCTAGCGGCTACGAGCAGTACTTC; CDR3aa: CASSLSRASGYEQYF
abundance: NA; d_gene: NA; v_gene: TRBV7-2; j_gene: TRBJ2-7; CDR3nt: TGTGCCAGCAGCTCTCGGACAGTCTACGAGCAGTACTTC; CDR3aa: CASSSRTVYEQYF
abundance: NA; d_gene: NA; v_gene: TRBV18; j_gene: TRBJ1-4; CDR3nt: TGTGCCAGCTCACCAGTATCAGGGCCTAATGAAAAACTGTTTTTT; CDR3aa: CASSPVSGPNEKLFF
abundance: NA; d_gene: TRBD2; v_gene: TRBV18; j_gene: TRBJ2-1; CDR3nt: TGTGCCAGCTCACCTGGGTTTGAGCGGGAGTTTCTTGGTAATGAGCAGTTCTTC; CDR3aa: CASSPGFEREFLGNEQFF
abundance: NA; d_gene: TRBD1; v_gene: TRBV18; j_gene: TRBJ1-2; CDR3nt: TGTGCCAGCTCACCACTGGAGGGGGCGGGTGGCTACACCTTC; CDR3aa: CASSPLEGAGGYTF
abundance: NA; d_gene: TRBD2; v_gene: TRBV27; j_gene: TRBJ2-1; CDR3nt: TGTGCCAGCAGTCGAGGACTAGCGGGAGGCTATGAGCAGTTCTTC; CDR3aa: CASSRGLAGGYEQFF
abundance: NA; d_gene: NA; v_gene: TRBV3-1/TRBV3-2; j_gene: TRBJ1-5; CDR3nt: TGTGCCAGCAGCAGCGACAGTACTCAGCCCCAGCATTTT; CDR3aa: CASSSDSTQPQHF
abundance: NA; d_gene: TRBD1; v_gene: TRBV7-2; j_gene: TRBJ2-5; CDR3nt: TGTGCCAGCAGCCCCTTGGGGACAGGGGGTGAAGAGACCCAGTACTTC; CDR3aa: CASSPLGTGGEETQYF
abundance: NA; d_gene: NA; v_gene: TRBV7-9; j_gene: TRBJ1-5; CDR3nt: TGTGCCAGCAGCTCTGACAGGAGCATGAATCAGCCCCAGCATTTT; CDR3aa: CASSSDRSMNQPQHF
abundance: NA; d_gene: NA; v_gene: TRBV30; j_gene: TRBJ1-1; CDR3nt: TGTGCCTGGAGTGTCGGGGGGGCTCGGAACACTGAAGCTTTCTTT; CDR3aa: CAWSVGGARNTEAFF
abundance: NA; d_gene: TRBD1; v_gene: TRBV5-5; j_gene: TRBJ1-1; CDR3nt: TGTGCCAGCAGCCTCGCGACAGGGGGCACCCCTGAAGCTTTCTTT; CDR3aa: CASSLATGGTPEAFF
abundance: NA; d_gene: NA; v_gene: TRBV20-1; j_gene: TRBJ2-7; CDR3nt: TGCAGTGCTAGGACAACCTACGAGCAGTACTTC; CDR3aa: CSARTTYEQYF
abundance: NA; d_gene: TRBD1; v_gene: TRBV11-2; j_gene: TRBJ1-6; CDR3nt: TGTGCCAGCAGCTTTTTGGGGGGGACAGGACTTTTGTCCCTCCACTTT; CDR3aa: CASSFLGGTGLLSLHF
abundance: NA; d_gene: TRBD1; v_gene: TRBV6-5; j_gene: TRBJ1-1; CDR3nt: TGTGCCAGCAGTTACGACAGGGGAAGGGTAGCTTTCTTT; CDR3aa: CASSYDRGRVAFF
abundance: once; d_gene: TRBD1; v_gene: TRBV4-3; j_gene: TRBJ1-1; CDR3nt: TGCGCCAGCAGCCACGGACAGGGGAGAGGAGCTTTCTTT; CDR3aa: CASSHGQGRGAFF
abundance: NA; d_gene: NA; v_gene: TRBV7-2; j_gene: TRBJ2-5; CDR3nt: TGTGCCAGCAGCTTAGGCGGGGACCCAGAGACCCAGTACTTC; CDR3aa: CASSLGGDPETQYF
abundance: NA; d_gene: TRBD1; v_gene: TRBV7-2; j_gene: TRBJ2-7; CDR3nt: TGTGCCAGCAGCTTAGCGCTTAGTTTAGGACAGGGAGTAGGCGAGCAGTACTTC; CDR3aa: CASSLALSLGQGVGEQYF
abundance: NA; d_gene: NA; v_gene: TRBV19; j_gene: TRBJ2-7; CDR3nt: TGTGCCAGTAGCCCGACAAATACCTACGAGCAGTACTTC; CDR3aa: CASSPTNTYEQYF
abundance: many; d_gene: TRBD2; v_gene: TRBV4-3; j_gene: TRBJ2-2; CDR3nt: TGCGCCAGCAGCCGAGAAGCTAGCGGGGCCCCAACCGGGGAGCTGTTTTTT; CDR3aa: CASSREASGAPTGELFF
abundance: NA; d_gene: TRBD1; v_gene: TRBV3-1/TRBV3-2; j_gene: TRBJ2-7; CDR3nt: TGTGCCAGCAGCCAGTGGGACAGGCTTCTAGCGAACGACTACGAGCAGTACTTC; CDR3aa: CASSQWDRLLANDYEQYF
abundance: NA; d_gene: TRBD1; v_gene: TRBV10-3; j_gene: TRBJ2-7; CDR3nt: TGTGCCATCAGTTTAAACAGGGGTAGCTCCTACGAGCAGTACTTC; CDR3aa: CAISLNRGSSYEQYF
abundance: NA; d_gene: TRBD1; v_gene: TRBV4-2; j_gene: TRBJ1-2; CDR3nt: TGTGCCAGCAGCCAAGAAGGGCAGGGGGCCGGTGATGGCTACACCTTC; CDR3aa: CASSQEGQGAGDGYTF
abundance: NA; d_gene: NA; v_gene: TRBV25-1; j_gene: TRBJ1-5; CDR3nt: TGTGCCAGCAGTGGGGCCGGGGCAGGGGCATATCAGCCCCAGCATTTT; CDR3aa: CASSGAGAGAYQPQHF
abundance: NA; d_gene: TRBD1; v_gene: TRBV19; j_gene: TRBJ2-7; CDR3nt: TGTGCCAGTAGTCCCAGACCCTCTGACAGGGTCGAGCAGTACTTC; CDR3aa: CASSPRPSDRVEQYF
abundance: NA; d_gene: TRBD1; v_gene: TRBV27; j_gene: TRBJ2-3; CDR3nt: TGTGCCAGCAGTGGGACAGGGGTATTCACAGATACGCAGTATTTT; CDR3aa: CASSGTGVFTDTQYF
abundance: NA; d_gene: NA; v_gene: TRBV6-2/TRBV6-3; j_gene: TRBJ1-5; CDR3nt: TGTGCCAGCAGTTACGCCTATCCCGGACAGAGCAATCAGCCCCAGCATTTT; CDR3aa: CASSYAYPGQSNQPQHF
abundance: NA; d_gene: NA; v_gene: TRBV2; j_gene: TRBJ2-1; CDR3nt: TGTGCCAGCAGTGGCAACAGGGAAGGGAATGAGCAGTTCTTC; CDR3aa: CASSGNREGNEQFF
abundance: once; d_gene: TRBD2; v_gene: TRBV3-1/TRBV3-2; j_gene: TRBJ2-1; CDR3nt: TGTGCCAGCAGCCCGGGACTAGCGGGGGGGCCTACGTACAATGAGCAGTTCTTC; CDR3aa: CASSPGLAGGPTYNEQFF
abundance: NA; d_gene: NA; v_gene: TRBV9; j_gene: TRBJ2-3; CDR3nt: TGTGCCAGCAGCGTTTCTCCCGCAGATACGCAGTATTTT; CDR3aa: CASSVSPADTQYF
abundance: NA; d_gene: TRBD1; v_gene: TRBV27; j_gene: TRBJ2-7; CDR3nt: TGTGCCAGCAGTTTAAGGAAGGGGGCTCCCTGGCTTGACGAGCAGTACTTC; CDR3aa: CASSLRKGAPWLDEQYF
abundance: NA; d_gene: NA; v_gene: TRBV18; j_gene: TRBJ1-6; CDR3nt: TGTGCCAGCTCACCAGACAGAACTTCACCCCTCCACTTT; CDR3aa: CASSPDRTSPLHF
abundance: once; d_gene: NA; v_gene: TRBV7-9; j_gene: TRBJ2-3; CDR3nt: TGTGCCAGCAGCTCTGCTTTAACGGGGATTAGCACAGATACGCAGTATTTT; CDR3aa: CASSSALTGISTDTQYF
abundance: NA; d_gene: TRBD1; v_gene: TRBV18; j_gene: TRBJ2-7; CDR3nt: TGTGCCAGCTCACCCCTCCCGGGACAGGGGGCGGGGGAGCAGTACTTC; CDR3aa: CASSPLPGQGAGEQYF
abundance: NA; d_gene: TRBD1; v_gene: TRBV27; j_gene: TRBJ2-5; CDR3nt: TGTGCCAGCAGTTCCCCGGCTGGACAGGACCAAGAGACCCAGTACTTC; CDR3aa: CASSSPAGQDQETQYF
abundance: NA; d_gene: TRBD2; v_gene: TRBV4-2; j_gene: TRBJ2-3; CDR3nt: TGTGCCAGCAGCCCCCTTCTAGCGGGAATCACAGATACGCAGTATTTT; CDR3aa: CASSPLLAGITDTQYF
abundance: NA; d_gene: NA; v_gene: TRBV7-9; j_gene: TRBJ1-1; CDR3nt: TGTGCCAGCAGCTTTCAGATGAACACTGAAGCTTTCTTT; CDR3aa: CASSFQMNTEAFF
abundance: few; d_gene: TRBD1; v_gene: TRBV2; j_gene: TRBJ1-5; CDR3nt: TGTGCCAGCAGTGGACCAGGGACAGGGAAGAGCAATCAGCCCCAGCATTTT; CDR3aa: CASSGPGTGKSNQPQHF
abundance: NA; d_gene: NA; v_gene: TRBV6-5; j_gene: TRBJ1-2; CDR3nt: TGTGCCAGCTGCGAACGGGACATTGATGGCTACACCTTC; CDR3aa: CASCERDIDGYTF
abundance: NA; d_gene: TRBD1; v_gene: TRBV7-9; j_gene: TRBJ2-7; CDR3nt: TGTGCCAGCAGCTTAGTTGGGACAGGTGCATACGAGCAGTACTTC; CDR3aa: CASSLVGTGAYEQYF
abundance: NA; d_gene: TRBD2; v_gene: TRBV9; j_gene: TRBJ2-1; CDR3nt: TGTGCCAGCAGCGTAGCTCCTAGGACTAGCGGAGACAATGAGCAGTTCTTC; CDR3aa: CASSVAPRTSGDNEQFF
abundance: many; d_gene: NA; v_gene: TRBV6-6; j_gene: TRBJ2-1; CDR3nt: TGTGCCAGCAGTTACTCGCGGAATGAGCAGTTCTTC; CDR3aa: CASSYSRNEQFF
abundance: once; d_gene: NA; v_gene: TRBV29-1; j_gene: TRBJ1-5; CDR3nt: TGCAGCGTTGAAGGGGCGGGTGCCCTCGGGTATGAGCCCCAGCATTTT; CDR3aa: CSVEGAGALGYEPQHF
abundance: NA; d_gene: TRBD1; v_gene: TRBV9; j_gene: TRBJ2-7; CDR3nt: TGTGCCAGCAGCGCAGCCGGGACAGCCTACGAGCAGTACTTC; CDR3aa: CASSAAGTAYEQYF
abundance: NA; d_gene: NA; v_gene: TRBV6-5; j_gene: TRBJ1-1; CDR3nt: TGTGCCAGCAGGGGCATGGGGAACACTGAAGCTTTCTTT; CDR3aa: CASRGMGNTEAFF